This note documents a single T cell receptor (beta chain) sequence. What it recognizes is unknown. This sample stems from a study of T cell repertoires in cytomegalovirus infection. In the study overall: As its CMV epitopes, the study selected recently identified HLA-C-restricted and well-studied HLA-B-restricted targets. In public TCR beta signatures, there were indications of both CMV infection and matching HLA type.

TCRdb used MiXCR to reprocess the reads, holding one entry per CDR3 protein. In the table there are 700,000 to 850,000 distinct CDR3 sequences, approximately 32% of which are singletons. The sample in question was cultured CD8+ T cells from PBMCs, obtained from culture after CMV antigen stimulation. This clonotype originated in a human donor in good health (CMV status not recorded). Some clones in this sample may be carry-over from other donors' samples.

In DNA, the CDR3 is TGTGCCAGCAGCTTAGCACAGGGCAGGACCCAGTACTTC. It is translated as CASSLAQGRTQYF. V is TRBV7-9 and J is TRBJ2-5; a weak D match, TRBD1 (6 bases). Germline assignment: CDR1 SEHNR and CDR2 FQNEAQ (reference sequence). The germline V and J ends were trimmed by 0 bases and 7 bases, with 9 bases remaining between them. CDR3 length equals 13 residues.